This entry concerns a single T cell receptor (beta chain). The sample originates from a study of blood T cell repertoires in COVID-19. The repertoire was sequenced with immunoSEQ multiplex PCR; TCRdb's copy has only in-frame clones and lacks some. The sample yields a few hundred thousand clones, 70% to 90% seen once. Germline V gene sequence: CDR1 MDHEN, CDR2 SYDVKM. The CDR3 is made up of 16 amino acids. V was cut by 3 bases and J by 4 bases, with 19 bases left in between. The chain links TRBV28 to TRBJ2-7; D might be TRBD2 (5 bases). Sequences were obtained from PBMCs or T cells enriched from blood (not recorded which). The clonotype originates from a woman younger than 45 who had recovered from COVID-19. This chain's CDR3 is CASSLEEIGSEYEQYF. The DNA of the CDR3 is TGTGCCAGCAGTTTGGAGGAGATTGGGTCCGAGTACGAGCAGTACTTC.